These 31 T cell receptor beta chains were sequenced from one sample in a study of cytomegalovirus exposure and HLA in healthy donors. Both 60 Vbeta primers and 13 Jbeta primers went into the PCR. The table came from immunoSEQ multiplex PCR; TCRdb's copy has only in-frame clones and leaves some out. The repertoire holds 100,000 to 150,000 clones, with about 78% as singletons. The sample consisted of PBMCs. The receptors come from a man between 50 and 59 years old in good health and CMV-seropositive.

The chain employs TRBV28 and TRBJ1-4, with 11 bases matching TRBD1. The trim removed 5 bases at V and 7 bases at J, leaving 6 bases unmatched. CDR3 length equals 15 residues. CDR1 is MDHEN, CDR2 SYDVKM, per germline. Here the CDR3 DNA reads TGTGCCAGCAGTAGACCCGGGACAGGGGGTGAAAAACTGTTTTTT. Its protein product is CASSRPGTGGEKLFF.

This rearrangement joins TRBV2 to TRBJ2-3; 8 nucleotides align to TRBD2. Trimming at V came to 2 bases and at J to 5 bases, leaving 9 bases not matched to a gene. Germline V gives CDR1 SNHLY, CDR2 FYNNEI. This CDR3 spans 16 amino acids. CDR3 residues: CASSESGGGPGDTQYF. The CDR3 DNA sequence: TGTGCCAGCAGTGAAAGTGGCGGGGGGCCGGGAGATACGCAGTATTTT.

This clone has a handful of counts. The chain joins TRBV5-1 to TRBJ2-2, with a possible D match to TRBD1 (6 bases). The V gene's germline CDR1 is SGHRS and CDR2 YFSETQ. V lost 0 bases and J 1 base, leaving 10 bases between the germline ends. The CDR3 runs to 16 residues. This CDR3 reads CASSLEPGQNTGELFF. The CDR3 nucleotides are TGCGCCAGCAGCTTGGAGCCGGGACAGAACACCGGGGAGCTGTTTTTT.

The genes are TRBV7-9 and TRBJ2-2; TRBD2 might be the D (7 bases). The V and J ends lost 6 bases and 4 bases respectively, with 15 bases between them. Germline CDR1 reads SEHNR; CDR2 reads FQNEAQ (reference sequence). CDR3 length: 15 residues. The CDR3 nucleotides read TGTGCCAGCAGGGGGACGGGGGGCCTCACCGGGGAGCTGTTTTTT. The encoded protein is CASRGTGGLTGELFF.

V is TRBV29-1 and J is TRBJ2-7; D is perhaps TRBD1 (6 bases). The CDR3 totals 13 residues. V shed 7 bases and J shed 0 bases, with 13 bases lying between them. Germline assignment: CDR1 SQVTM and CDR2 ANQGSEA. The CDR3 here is CSAGTRFSYEQYF. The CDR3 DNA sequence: TGCAGCGCAGGGACACGTTTCTCCTACGAGCAGTACTTC.

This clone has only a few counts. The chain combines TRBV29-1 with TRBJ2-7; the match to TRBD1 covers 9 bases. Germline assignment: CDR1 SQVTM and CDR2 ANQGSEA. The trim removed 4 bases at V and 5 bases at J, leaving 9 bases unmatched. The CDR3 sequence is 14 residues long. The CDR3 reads CSVASGTGRNEQYF. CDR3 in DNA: TGCAGCGTTGCCTCTGGGACAGGGAGGAACGAGCAGTACTTC.

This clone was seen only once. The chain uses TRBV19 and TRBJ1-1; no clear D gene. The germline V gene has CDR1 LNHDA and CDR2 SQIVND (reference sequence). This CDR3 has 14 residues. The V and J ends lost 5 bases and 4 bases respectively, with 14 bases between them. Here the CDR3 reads CASSGDVGPTEAFF. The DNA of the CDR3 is TGTGCCAGTAGTGGAGACGTAGGTCCCACTGAAGCTTTCTTT.

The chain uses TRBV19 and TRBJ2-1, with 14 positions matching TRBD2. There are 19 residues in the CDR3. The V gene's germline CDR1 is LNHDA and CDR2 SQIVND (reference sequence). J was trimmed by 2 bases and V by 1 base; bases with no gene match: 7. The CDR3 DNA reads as TGTGCCAGTAGTATAGTTTTGGGGACTAGCGGGAGCACCTACAATGAGCAGTTCTTC. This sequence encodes CASSIVLGTSGSTYNEQFF.

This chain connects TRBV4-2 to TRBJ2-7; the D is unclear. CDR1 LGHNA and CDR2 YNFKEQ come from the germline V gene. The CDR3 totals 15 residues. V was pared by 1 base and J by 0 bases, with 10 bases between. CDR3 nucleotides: TGTGCCAGCAGCCAAGTTACTGGTGGCTCCTACGAGCAGTACTTC. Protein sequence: CASSQVTGGSYEQYF.

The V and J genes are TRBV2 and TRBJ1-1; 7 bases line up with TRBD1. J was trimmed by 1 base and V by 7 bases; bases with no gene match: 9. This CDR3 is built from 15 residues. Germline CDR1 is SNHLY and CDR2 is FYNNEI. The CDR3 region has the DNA TGTGCCAGCACGGCGGGACAGACGTCGAACACTGAAGCTTTCTTT. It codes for CASTAGQTSNTEAFF.

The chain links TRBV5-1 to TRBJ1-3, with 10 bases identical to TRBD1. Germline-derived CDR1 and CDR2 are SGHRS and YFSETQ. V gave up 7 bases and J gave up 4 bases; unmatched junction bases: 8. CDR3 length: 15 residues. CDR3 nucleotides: TGCGCCAGCGGCGGCGGGACAGGGGTGGGAAACACCATATATTTT. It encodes CASGGGTGVGNTIYF.

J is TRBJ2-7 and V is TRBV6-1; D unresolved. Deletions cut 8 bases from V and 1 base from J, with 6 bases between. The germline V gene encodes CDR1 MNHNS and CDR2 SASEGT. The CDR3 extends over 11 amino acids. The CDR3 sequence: CASARSYEQYF. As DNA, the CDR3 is TGTGCCAGCGCGAGGTCCTACGAGCAGTACTTC.

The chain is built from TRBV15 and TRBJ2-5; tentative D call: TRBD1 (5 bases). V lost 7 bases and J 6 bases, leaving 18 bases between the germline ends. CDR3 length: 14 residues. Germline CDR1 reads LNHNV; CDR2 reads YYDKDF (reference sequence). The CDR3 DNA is TGTGCCACCACTACTCCCCATAAGGGGAAGACCCAGTACTTC. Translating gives CATTTPHKGKTQYF.

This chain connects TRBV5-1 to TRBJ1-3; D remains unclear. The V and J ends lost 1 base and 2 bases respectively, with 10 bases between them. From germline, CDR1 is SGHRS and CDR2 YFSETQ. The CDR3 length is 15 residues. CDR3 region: CASSLNNVAGNTIYF. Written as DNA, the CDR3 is TGCGCCAGCAGCTTGAATAACGTAGCTGGAAACACCATATATTTT.

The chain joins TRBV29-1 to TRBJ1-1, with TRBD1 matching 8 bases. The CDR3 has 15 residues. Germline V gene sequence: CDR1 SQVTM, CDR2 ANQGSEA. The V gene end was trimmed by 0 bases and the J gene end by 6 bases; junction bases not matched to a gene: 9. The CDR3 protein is CSVEDRTGRPPEAFF. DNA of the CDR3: TGCAGCGTTGAAGACCGGACAGGGCGTCCTCCTGAAGCTTTCTTT.

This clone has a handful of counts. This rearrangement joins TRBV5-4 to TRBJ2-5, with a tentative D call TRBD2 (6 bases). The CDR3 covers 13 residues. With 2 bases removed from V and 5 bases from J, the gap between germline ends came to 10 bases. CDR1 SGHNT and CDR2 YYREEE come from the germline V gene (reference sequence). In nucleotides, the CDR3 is TGTGCCAGCAGCTTACCGGGGGTGGAGACCCAGTACTTC. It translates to CASSLPGVETQYF.

The CDR3 region has the DNA TGTGCCAGCAGTGCAGGGTATCAAGGCTACACCTTC. Its translation: CASSAGYQGYTF. V and J are TRBV2 and TRBJ1-2; maybe TRBD1 (5 bases). V lost 4 bases and J 8 bases, leaving 11 bases between the germline ends. The CDR3 has 12 residues. Germline CDR1 and CDR2: SNHLY and FYNNEI.

The CDR3 here is CASSGGGYSGNTIYF. The CDR3 DNA is TGTGCCAGCAGTGGCGGGGGCTACTCTGGAAACACCATATATTTT. The genes are TRBV6-1 and TRBJ1-3; a weak D match, TRBD1 (6 bases). The CDR3 extends over 15 amino acids. With 4 bases removed from V and 0 bases from J, the gap between germline ends came to 10 bases. Germline-derived CDR1 and CDR2 are MNHNS and SASEGT.

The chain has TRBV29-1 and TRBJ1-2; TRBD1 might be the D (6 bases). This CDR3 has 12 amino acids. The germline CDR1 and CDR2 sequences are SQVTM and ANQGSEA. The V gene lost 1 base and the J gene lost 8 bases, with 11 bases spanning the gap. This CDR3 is CSVEGGGVGYTF. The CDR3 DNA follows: TGCAGCGTTGAAGGCGGGGGCGTAGGCTACACCTTC.

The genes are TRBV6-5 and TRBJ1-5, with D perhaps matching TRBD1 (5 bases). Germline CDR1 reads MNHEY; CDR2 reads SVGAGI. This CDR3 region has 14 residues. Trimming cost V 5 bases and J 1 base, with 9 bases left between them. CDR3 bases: TGTGCCAGCAGTCCAGGGATCAGCAATCAGCCCCAGCATTTT. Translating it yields CASSPGISNQPQHF.

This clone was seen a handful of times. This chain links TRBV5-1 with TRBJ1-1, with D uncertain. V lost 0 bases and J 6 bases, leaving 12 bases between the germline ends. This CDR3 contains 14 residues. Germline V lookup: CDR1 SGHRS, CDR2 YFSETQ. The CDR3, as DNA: TGCGCCAGCAGCTTGGCCAGACCCGGGGCTGAAGCTTTCTTT. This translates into CASSLARPGAEAFF.

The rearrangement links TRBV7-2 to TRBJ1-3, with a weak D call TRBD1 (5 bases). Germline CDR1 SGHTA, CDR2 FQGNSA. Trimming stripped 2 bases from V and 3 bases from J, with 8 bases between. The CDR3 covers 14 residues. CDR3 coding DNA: TGTGCCAGCAGCTTAACCGGGGGTGGAAACACCATATATTTT. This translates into CASSLTGGGNTIYF.

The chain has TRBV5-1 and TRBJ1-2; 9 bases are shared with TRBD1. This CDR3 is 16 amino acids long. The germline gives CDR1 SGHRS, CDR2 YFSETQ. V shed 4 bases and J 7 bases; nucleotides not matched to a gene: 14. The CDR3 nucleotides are TGCGCCAGCAGCCCCTTGGGACAGGGAGACCCTCGTGGCTACACCTTC. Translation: CASSPLGQGDPRGYTF.

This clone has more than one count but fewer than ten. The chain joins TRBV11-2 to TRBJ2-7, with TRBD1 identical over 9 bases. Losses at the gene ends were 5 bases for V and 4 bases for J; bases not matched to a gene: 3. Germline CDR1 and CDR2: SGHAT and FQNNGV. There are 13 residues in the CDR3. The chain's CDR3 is CASSPDRGYEQYF. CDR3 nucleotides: TGTGCCAGCAGCCCGGACAGGGGTTACGAGCAGTACTTC.

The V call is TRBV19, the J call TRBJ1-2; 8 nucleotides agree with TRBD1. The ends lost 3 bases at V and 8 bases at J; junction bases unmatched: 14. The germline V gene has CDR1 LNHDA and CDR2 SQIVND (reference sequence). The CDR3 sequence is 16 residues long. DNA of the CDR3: TGTGCCAGTAGTATCCGGGGGCGCAGGGGGCCGCGGGGCTACACCTTC. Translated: CASSIRGRRGPRGYTF.

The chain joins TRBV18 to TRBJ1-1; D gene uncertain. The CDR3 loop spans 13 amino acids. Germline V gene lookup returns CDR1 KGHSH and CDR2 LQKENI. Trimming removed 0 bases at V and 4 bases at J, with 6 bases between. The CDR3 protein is CASSPPPGTEAFF. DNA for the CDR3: TGTGCCAGCTCACCACCGCCGGGCACTGAAGCTTTCTTT.

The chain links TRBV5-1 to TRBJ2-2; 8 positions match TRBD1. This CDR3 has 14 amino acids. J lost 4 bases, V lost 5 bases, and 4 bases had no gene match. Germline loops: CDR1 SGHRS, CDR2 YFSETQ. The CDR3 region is CASRDGQGTGELFF. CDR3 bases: TGCGCCAGCAGGGATGGACAGGGCACCGGGGAGCTGTTTTTT.

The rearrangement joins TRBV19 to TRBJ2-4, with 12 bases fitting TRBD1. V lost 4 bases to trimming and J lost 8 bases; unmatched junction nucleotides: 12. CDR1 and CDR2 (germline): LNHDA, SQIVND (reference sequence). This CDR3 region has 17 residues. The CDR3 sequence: CASSTRDRGLNTDIQYF. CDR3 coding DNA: TGTGCCAGTAGTACTCGGGACAGGGGGCTAAATACGGACATTCAGTACTTC.

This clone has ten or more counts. CDR3 nucleotide sequence: TGTGCCAGCAGTTACAGGGAGGGCTACGAGCAGTACTTC. Its translation is CASSYREGYEQYF. The chain is built from TRBV6-5 and TRBJ2-7, with 7 bases matching TRBD2. After removal of 2 bases from V and 3 bases from J, the junction contained 1 base not matched to a gene. Looked up from germline, CDR1 is MNHEY and CDR2 is SVGAGI. The CDR3 loop spans 13 amino acids.

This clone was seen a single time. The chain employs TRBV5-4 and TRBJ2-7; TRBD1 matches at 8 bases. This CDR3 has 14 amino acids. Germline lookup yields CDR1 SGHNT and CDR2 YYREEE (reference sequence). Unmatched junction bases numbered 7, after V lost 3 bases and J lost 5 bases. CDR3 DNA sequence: TGTGCCAGCAGCTACCGGGACAGGTCCCACGAGCAGTACTTC. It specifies CASSYRDRSHEQYF. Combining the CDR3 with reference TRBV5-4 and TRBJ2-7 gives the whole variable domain ETGVTQSPTHLIKTRGQQVTLRCSSQSGHNTVSWYQQALGQGPQFIFQYYREEENGRGNFPPRFSGLQFPNYSSELNVNALELDDSALYLCASSYRDRSHEQYFGPGTRLTVT.

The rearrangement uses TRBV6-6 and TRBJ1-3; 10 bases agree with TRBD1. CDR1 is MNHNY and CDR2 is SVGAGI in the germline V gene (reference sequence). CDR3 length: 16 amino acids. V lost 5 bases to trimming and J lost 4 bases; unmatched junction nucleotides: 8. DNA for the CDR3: TGTGCCAGCAGTGGGGGGGACAGGGGAACGGGAAACACCATATATTTT. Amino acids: CASSGGDRGTGNTIYF.